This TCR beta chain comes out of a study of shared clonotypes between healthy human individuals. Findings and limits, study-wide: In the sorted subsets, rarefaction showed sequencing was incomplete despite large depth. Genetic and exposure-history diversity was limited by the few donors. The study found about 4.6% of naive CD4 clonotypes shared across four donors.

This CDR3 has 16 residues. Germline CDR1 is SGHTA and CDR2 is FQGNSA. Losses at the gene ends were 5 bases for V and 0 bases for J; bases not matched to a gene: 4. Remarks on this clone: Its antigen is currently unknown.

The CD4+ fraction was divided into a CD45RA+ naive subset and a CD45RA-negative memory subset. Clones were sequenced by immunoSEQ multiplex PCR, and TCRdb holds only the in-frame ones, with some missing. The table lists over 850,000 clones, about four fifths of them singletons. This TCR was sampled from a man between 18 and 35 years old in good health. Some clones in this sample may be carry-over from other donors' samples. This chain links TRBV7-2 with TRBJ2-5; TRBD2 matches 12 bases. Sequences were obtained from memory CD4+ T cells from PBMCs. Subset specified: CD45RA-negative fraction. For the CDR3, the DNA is TGTGCCAGCAGCAAAGGACTAGCGGGGTACCAAGAGACCCAGTACTTC. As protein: CASSKGLAGYQETQYF.